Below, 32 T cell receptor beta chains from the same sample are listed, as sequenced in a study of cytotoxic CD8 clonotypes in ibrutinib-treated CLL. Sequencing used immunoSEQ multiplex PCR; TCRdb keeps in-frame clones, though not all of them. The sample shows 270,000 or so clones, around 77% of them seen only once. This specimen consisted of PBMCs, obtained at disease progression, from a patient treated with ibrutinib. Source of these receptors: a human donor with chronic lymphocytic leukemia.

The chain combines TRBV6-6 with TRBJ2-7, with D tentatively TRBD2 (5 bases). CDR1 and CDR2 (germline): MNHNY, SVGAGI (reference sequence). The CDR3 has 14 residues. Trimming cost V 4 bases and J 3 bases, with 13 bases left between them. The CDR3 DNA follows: TGTGCCAGCAGTTCGTACGGGAAGAACTACGAGCAGTACTTC. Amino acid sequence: CASSSYGKNYEQYF.

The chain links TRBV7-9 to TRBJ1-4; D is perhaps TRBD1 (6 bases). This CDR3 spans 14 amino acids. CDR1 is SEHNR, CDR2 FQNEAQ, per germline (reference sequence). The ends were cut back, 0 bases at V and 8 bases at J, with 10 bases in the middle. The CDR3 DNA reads TGTGCCAGCAGCTTAGCACAGGGTGAAGAAAAACTGTTTTTT. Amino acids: CASSLAQGEEKLFF.

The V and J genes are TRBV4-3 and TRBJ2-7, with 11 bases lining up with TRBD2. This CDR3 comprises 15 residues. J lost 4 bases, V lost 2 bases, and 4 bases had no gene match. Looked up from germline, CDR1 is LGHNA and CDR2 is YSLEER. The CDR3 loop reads CASSQTSGSTYEQYF. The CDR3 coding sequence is TGCGCCAGCAGCCAAACTAGCGGGAGTACGTACGAGCAGTACTTC.

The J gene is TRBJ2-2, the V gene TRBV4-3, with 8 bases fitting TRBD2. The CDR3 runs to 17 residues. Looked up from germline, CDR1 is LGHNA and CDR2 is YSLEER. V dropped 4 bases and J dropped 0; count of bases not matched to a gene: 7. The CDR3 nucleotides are TGCGCCAGCAGCCTACCTAGCGGGCTTTCGAACACCGGGGAGCTGTTTTTT. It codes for CASSLPSGLSNTGELFF.

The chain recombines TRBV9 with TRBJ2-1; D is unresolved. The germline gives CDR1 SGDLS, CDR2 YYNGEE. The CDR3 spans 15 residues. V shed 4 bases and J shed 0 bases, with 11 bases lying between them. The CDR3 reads CASSPRQPSYNEQFF. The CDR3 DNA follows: TGTGCCAGCAGCCCCAGGCAGCCCTCCTACAATGAGCAGTTCTTC.

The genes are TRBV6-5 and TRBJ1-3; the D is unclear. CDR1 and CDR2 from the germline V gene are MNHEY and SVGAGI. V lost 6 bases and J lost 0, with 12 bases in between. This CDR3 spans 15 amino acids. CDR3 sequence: CASRSGRYSGNTIYF. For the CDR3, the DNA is TGTGCCAGCAGATCCGGGAGATACTCTGGAAACACCATATATTTT.

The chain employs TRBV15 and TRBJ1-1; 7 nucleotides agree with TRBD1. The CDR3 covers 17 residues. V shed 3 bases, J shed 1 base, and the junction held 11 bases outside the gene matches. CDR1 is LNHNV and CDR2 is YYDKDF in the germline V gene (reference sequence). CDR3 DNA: TGTGCCACCAGCAGCCTACCCCTCGGACAGGAGAACACTGAAGCTTTCTTT. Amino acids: CATSSLPLGQENTEAFF. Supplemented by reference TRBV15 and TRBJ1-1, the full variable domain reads DAMVIQNPRYQVTQFGKPVTLSCSQTLNHNVMYWYQQKSSQAPKLLFHYYDKDFNNEADTPDNFQSRRPNTSFCFLDIRSPGLGDTAMYLCATSSLPLGQENTEAFFGQGTRLTVV.

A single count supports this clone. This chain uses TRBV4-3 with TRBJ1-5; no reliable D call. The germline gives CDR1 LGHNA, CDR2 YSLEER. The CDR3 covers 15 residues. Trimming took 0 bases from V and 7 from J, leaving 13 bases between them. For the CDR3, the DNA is TGCGCCAGCAGCCAAGATCGGGGAACGGGCCAGCCCCAGCATTTT. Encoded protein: CASSQDRGTGQPQHF.

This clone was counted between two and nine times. CDR3 loop: CASTPGQMNTEAFF. The CDR3 coding sequence is TGCGCCAGCACCCCGGGACAGATGAACACTGAAGCTTTCTTT. The chain carries TRBV10-1 and TRBJ1-1, with 7 bases lining up with TRBD1. Trimming at V came to 7 bases and at J to 0 bases, leaving 5 bases not matched to a gene. The CDR3 contains 14 residues. Germline V lookup: CDR1 WNHNN, CDR2 SYGVQD (reference sequence).

The DNA for the CDR3 is TGTGCCAGCAGTTTAGGGCGGTTCGAGCAGTACTTC. Translating gives CASSLGRFEQYF. The chain uses TRBV28 and TRBJ2-7; no firm D call. The length of the CDR3 is 12 residues. The ends were cut back, 2 bases at V and 6 bases at J, with 8 bases in the middle. From germline, CDR1 is MDHEN and CDR2 SYDVKM.

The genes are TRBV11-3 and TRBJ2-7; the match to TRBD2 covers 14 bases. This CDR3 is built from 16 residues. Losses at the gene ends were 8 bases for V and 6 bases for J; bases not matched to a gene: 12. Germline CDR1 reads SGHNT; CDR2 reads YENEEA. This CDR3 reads CASSTGTSGSSSEQYF. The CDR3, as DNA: TGTGCCAGCTCCACGGGGACTAGCGGGAGTTCGTCCGAGCAGTACTTC.

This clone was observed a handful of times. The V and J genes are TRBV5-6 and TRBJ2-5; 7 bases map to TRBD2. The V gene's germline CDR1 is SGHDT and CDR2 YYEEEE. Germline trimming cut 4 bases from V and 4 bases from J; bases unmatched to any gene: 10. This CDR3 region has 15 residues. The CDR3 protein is CASSVGGMFPETQYF. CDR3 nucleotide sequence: TGTGCCAGCAGCGTCGGGGGGATGTTTCCAGAGACCCAGTACTTC.

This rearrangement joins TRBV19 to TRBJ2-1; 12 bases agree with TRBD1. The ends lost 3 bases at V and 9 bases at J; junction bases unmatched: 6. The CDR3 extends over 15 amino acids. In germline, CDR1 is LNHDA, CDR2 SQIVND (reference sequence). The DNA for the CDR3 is TGTGCCAGTAGTATCGGGACAGGGGGCCTAGGTGAGCAGTTCTTC. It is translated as CASSIGTGGLGEQFF.

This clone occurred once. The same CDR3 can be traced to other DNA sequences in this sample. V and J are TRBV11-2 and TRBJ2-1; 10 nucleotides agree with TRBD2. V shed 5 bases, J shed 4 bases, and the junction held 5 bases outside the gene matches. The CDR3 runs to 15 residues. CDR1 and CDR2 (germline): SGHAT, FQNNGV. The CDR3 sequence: CASSLISGRYNEQFF. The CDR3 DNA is TGTGCCAGCAGCCTAATTAGCGGGAGGTACAATGAGCAGTTCTTC.

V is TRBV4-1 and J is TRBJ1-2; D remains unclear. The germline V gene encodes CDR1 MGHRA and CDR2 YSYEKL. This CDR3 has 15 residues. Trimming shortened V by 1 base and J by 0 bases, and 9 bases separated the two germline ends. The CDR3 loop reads CASSQVTISNYGYTF. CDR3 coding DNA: TGCGCCAGCAGCCAAGTCACAATTTCTAACTATGGCTACACCTTC.

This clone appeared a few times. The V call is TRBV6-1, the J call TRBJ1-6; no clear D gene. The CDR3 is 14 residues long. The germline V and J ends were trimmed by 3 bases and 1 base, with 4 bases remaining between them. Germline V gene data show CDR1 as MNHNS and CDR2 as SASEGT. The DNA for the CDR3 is TGTGCCAGCAGTGATCTATCCTATAATTCACCCCTCCACTTT. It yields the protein CASSDLSYNSPLHF.

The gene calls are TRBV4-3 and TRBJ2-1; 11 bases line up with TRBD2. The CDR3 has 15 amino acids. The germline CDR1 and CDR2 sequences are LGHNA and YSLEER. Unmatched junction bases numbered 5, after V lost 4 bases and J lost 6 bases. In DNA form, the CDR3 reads TGCGCCAGCAGCCTAACTAGCGGGAGCAGCAATGAGCAGTTCTTC. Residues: CASSLTSGSSNEQFF.

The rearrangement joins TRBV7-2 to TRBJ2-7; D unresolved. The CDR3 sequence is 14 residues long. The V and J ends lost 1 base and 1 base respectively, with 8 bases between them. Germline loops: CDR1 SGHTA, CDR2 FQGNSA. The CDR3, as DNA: TGTGCCAGCAGCTTAGTAACCTTTTCCTACGAGCAGTACTTC. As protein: CASSLVTFSYEQYF.

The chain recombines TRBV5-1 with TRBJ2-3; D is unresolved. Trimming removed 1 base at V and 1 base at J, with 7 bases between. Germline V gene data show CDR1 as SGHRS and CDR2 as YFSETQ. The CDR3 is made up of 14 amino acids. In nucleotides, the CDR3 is TGCGCCAGCAGCTTGTCACAGCGCACAGATACGCAGTATTTT. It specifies CASSLSQRTDTQYF.

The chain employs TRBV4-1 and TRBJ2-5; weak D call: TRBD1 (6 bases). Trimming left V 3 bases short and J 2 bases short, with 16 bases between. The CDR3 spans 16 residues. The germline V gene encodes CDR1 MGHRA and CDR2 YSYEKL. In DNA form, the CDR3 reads TGCGCCAGCAGCCACTCCTACAGGGTTGGGCAAGAGACCCAGTACTTC. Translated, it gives CASSHSYRVGQETQYF.

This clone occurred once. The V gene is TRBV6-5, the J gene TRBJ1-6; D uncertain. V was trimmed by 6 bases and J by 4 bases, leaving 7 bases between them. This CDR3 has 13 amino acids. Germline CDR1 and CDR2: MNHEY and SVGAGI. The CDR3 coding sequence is TGTGCCAGCAGGTTCAGATATAATTCACCCCTCCACTTT. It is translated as CASRFRYNSPLHF.

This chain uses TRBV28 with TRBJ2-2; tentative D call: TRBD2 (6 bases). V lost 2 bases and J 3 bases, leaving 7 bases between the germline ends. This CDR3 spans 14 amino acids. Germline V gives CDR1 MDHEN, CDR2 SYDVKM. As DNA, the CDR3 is TGTGCCAGCAGTTTAACGGGGGACACCGGGGAGCTGTTTTTT. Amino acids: CASSLTGDTGELFF. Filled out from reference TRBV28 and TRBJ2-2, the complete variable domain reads DVKVTQSSRYLVKRTGEKVFLECVQDMDHENMFWYRQDPGLGLRLIYFSYDVKMKEKGDIPEGYSVSREKKERFSLILESASTNQTSMYLCASSLTGDTGELFFGEGSRLTVL.

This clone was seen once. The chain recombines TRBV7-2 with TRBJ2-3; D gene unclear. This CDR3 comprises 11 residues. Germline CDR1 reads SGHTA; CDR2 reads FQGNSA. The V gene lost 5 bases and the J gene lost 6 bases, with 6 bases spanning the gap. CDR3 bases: TGTGCCAGCAGCCTTTCGGATACGCAGTATTTT. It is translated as CASSLSDTQYF. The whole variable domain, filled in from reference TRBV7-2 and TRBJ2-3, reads GAGVSQSPSNKVTEKGKDVELRCDPISGHTALYWYRQSLGQGLEFLIYFQGNSAPDKSGLPSDRFSAERTGGSVSTLTIQRTQQEDSAVYLCASSLSDTQYFGPGTRLTVL.

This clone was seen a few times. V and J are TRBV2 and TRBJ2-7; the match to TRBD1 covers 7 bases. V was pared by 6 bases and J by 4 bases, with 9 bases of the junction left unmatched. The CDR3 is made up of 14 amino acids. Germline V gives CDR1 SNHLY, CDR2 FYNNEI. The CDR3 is CASSDTDRVYEQYF. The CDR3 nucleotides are TGTGCCAGCAGCGACACCGACAGGGTATACGAGCAGTACTTC.

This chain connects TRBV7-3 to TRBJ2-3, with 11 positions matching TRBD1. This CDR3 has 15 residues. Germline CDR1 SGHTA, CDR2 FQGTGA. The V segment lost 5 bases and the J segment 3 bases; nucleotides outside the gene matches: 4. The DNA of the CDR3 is TGTGCCAGCAGCCCGGACAGGGGGCGGACAGATACGCAGTATTTT. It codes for CASSPDRGRTDTQYF.

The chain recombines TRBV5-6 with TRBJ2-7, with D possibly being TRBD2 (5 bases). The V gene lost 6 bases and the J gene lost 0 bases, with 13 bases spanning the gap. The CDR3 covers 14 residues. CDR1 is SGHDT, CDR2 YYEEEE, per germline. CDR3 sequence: CASTSGIRSYEQYF. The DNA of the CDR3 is TGTGCCAGCACGAGCGGTATCCGCTCCTACGAGCAGTACTTC.

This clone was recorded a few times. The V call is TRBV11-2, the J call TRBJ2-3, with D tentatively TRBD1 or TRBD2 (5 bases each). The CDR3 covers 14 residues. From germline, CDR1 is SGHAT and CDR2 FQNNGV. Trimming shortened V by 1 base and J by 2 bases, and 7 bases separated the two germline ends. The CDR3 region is CASSLVGVTDTQYF. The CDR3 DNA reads TGTGCCAGCAGCTTAGTGGGGGTCACAGATACGCAGTATTTT.

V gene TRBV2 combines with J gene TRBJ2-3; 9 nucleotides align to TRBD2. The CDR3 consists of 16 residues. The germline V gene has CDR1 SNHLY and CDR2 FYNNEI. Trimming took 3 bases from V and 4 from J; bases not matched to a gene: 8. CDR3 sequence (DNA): TGTGCCAGCAGTGAGGATTTGCGGGGGGGATCAGATACGCAGTATTTT. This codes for CASSEDLRGGSDTQYF.

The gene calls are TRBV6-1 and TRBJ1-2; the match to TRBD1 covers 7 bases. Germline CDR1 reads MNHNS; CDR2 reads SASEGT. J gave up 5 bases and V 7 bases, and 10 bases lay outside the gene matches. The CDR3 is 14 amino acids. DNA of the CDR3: TGTGCCAGCACCGTTCCCGACAGGGCATATGGCTACACCTTC. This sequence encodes CASTVPDRAYGYTF.

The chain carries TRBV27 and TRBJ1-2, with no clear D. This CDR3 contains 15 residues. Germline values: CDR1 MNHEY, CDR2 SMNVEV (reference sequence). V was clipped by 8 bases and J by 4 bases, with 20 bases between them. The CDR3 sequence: CASSERQSLSYGYTF. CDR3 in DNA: TGTGCCAGCTCGGAAAGGCAGTCCCTTAGCTATGGCTACACCTTC.

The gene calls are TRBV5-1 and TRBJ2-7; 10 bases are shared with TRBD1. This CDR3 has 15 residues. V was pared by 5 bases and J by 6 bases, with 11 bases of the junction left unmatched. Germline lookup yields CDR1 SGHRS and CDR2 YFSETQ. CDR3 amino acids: CASSPPGQGLFEQYF. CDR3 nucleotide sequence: TGCGCCAGCAGTCCGCCGGGACAGGGGTTATTCGAGCAGTACTTC.

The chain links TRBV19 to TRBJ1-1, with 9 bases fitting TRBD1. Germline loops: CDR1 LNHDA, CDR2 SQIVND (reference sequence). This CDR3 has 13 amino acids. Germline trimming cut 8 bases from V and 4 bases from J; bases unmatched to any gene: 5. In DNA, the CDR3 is TGTGCCAGTGCGCAGACAGGGGGCACTGAAGCTTTCTTT. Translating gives CASAQTGGTEAFF.